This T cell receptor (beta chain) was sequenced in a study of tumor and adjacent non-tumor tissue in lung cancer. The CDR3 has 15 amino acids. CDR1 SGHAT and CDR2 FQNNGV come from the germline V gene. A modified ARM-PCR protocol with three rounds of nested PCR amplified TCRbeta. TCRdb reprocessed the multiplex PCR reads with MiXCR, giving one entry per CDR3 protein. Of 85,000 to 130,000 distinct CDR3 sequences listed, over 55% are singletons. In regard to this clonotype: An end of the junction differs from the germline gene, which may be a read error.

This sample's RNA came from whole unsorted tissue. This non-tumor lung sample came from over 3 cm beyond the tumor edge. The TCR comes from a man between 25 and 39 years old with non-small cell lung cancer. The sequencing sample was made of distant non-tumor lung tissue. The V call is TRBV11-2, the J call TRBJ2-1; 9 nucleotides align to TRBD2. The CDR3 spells CASSLILAGIDGQFF. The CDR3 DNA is TGTGCCAGCAGCTTAATCCTAGCGGGAATTGATGGGCAGTTTTTC.